This TCR beta chain was identified in a study of shared clonotypes between healthy human individuals. Clones were read by immunoSEQ multiplex PCR, and TCRdb kept only the in-frame ones, dropping some. The sample lists approximately 2.1 million clones; 90% to 95% were seen once. This clone was counted once. CDR3 length equals 14 residues. In germline, CDR1 is SGHNT, CDR2 YYREEE (reference sequence). The J segment lost 8 bases and the V segment lost 0 bases, leaving 4 bases of the junction unmatched. The chain recombines TRBV5-4 with TRBJ2-2; 7 nucleotides line up with TRBD1. The sequencing input was naive CD4+ T cells from PBMCs. The sample's subset: CD45RA+ positively selected. The source is a man aged 18-30 years in good health. Some clones in this sample may be carry-over from other donors' samples. CDR3 loop: CASSLEGAVGELFF. The CDR3 DNA reads TGTGCCAGCAGCTTGGAGGGGGCAGTTGGGGAGCTGTTTTTT.